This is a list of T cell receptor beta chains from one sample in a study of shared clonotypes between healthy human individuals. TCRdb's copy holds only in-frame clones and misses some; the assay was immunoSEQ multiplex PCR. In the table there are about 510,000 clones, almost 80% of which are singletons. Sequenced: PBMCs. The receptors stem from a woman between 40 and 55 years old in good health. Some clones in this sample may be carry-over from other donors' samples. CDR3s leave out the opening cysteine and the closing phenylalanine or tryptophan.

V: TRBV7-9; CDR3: ASSPSDRDWGYT
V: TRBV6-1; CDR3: ASSEARGGETQY
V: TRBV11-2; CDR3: ASSSSTGISYEQY
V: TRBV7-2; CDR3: ASNLAGASYNEQF
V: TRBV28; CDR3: ASSLGIQPYEQY
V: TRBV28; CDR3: ASERAGDRHYGYT
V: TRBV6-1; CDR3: ASSEAPSQYQETQY
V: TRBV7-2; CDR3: ASSQAGGSTDTQY
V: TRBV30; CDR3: AWSATLGGAQAF
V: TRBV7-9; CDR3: ASSYPQREQF
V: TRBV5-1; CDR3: ASSLDGTVEKLF
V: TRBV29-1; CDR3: SVEGPYRDRPVTNYGYT
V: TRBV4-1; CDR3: ASSQGWLGSSGANVLT
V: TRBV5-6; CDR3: ASSLASGTETQY
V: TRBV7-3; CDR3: ASSEQGANVLT
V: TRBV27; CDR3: ASSFWGGQPQH
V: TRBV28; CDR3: ASSFRAITEAF
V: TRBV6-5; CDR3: ATTWTANTEAF
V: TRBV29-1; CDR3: SVALGLEVAYEQY
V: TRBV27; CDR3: ASSPKGAYEQY
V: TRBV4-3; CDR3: ASSQGTGFSGNTIY
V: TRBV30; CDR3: AWLRAGGPTDTQY
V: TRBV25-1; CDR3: ASSEYGGEQPQH
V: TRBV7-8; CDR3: ASSFSGVAYEQY
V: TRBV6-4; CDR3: ASSEGASSYNEQF
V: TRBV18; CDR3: ASSVTASYEQY
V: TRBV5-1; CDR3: ASNPPGLAGLNTQY
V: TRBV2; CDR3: ASRERSNTGELF
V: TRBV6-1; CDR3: ASSGRWGASTDTQY
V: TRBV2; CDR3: ASTAGSYNEQF
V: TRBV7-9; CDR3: ASSLDGGETQY
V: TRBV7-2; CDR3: ASSLDRPGDYQETQY
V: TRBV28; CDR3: AGGRTDYGYT
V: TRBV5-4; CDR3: ASSSPGEDYEQY
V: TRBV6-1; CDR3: ASNPTGGYEQY
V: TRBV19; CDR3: ATRTPNVLT
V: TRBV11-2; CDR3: ASSLAGYGTTSTDTQY
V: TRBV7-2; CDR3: ASSVTGISNEQF
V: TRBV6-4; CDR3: ASSDVPAIAKNIQY
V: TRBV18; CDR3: ASSPGPSSYEQY
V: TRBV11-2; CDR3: ASSLAGQPQH
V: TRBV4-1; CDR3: ASSHGLAGISTDTQY
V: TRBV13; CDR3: ASSPDRGNYGYT
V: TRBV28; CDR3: ASSPAGIETQY
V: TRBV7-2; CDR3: ASSLGPGQGAGANVLT
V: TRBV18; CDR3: ASSPPERGKTQY
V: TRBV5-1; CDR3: ASSLTSDRNNEQF
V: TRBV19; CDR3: ASSQSSGGPGELF
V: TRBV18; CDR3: ASSPPSANTGELF
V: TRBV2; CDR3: ASRPTLAGVFEQF
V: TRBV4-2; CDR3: ASSQGEGEYAEQY
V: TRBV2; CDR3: ASSDGAGGPNFSEQF
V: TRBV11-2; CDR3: ASSSIGGTSYGGYEQY
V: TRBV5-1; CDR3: ASSVGQGGWY
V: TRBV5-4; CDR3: ASSRPGQGVNYEQY
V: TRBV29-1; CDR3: SAQFAGGPRSYEQY
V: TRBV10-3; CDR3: AISGGGESLRETQY
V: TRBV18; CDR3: ASSPTTETYEQY
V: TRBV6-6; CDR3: ASSPTRTMGETQY
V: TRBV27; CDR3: ASKKLGTGTFYEQY